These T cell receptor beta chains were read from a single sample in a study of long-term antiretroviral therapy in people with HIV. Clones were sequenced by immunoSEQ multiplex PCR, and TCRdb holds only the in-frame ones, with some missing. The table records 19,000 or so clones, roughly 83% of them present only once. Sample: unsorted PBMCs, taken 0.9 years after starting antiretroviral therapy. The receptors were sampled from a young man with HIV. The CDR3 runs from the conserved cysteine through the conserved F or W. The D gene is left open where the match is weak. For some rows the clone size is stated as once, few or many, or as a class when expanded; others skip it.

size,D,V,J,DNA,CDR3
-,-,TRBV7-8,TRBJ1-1,TGTGCCGTCGGGGCCCGGGACCTCTCTGAAGCTTTCTTT,CAVGARDLSEAFF
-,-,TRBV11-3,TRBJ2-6,TGTGCCAGCAGCCCCCTCGGGGCCAACGTCCTGACTTTC,CASSPLGANVLTF
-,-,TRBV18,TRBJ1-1,TGTGCCAGCTCACCACCCGGGGTGAGAATCACTGAAGCTTTCTTT,CASSPPGVRITEAFF
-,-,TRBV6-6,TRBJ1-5,TGTGCCAGCAGTTCCCCGACGGGGTCTAGCAATCAGCCCCAGCATTTT,CASSSPTGSSNQPQHF
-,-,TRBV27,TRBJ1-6,TGTGCCAGCAGTTCCCACGCTAGCGACAGGATTGGTAATTCACCCCTCCACTTT,CASSSHASDRIGNSPLHF
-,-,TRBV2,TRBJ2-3,TGTGCCAGCAGTGGGGTACCCTTCGATACGCAGTATTTT,CASSGVPFDTQYF
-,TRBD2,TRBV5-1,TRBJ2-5,TGCGCCAGCAGGACTAGCATAGTTGTGGAGACCCAGTACTTC,CASRTSIVVETQYF
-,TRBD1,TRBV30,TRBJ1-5,TGTGCCTGGAGTGCCGATCGGACAGGGAGGGTGGAAGGCAATCAGCCCCAGCATTTT,CAWSADRTGRVEGNQPQHF
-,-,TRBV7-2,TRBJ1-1,TGTGCCAGCAGCAAAAGACGGGGGGCGATTGCTTTCTTT,CASSKRRGAIAFF
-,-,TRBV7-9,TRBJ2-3,TGTGCCAGCAGCTTAGATGCGGGGGCAAACACAGATACGCAGTATTTT,CASSLDAGANTDTQYF
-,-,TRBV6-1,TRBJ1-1,TGTGCCAGCAGTTGGGGGGACACTGAAGCTTTCTTT,CASSWGDTEAFF
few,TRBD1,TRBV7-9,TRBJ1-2,TGTGCCAGCAGCTCCCGAGGACAGGCCGGGAGGGTTGGCGGCTACACCTTC,CASSSRGQAGRVGGYTF
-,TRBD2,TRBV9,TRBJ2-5,TGTGCCAGCAGCGGACGGACTAGCGGGGGGGCCGCACAAGAGACCCAGTACTTC,CASSGRTSGGAAQETQYF
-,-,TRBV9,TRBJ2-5,TGTGCCAGCAGCCCAAGTCCAGGTGGGGGGCGACAAGAGACCCAGTACTTC,CASSPSPGGGRQETQYF
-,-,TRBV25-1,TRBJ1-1,TGTGCCAGCAGTGAAGGTTGGAGCGTAACTTTCTTT,CASSEGWSVTFF
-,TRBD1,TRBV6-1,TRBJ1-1,TGTGCCAGCAGTGAAACCAGGGGGCGTTTTCAGAACACTGAAGCTTTCTTT,CASSETRGRFQNTEAFF
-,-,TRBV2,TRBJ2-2,TGTGCCAGCAGTCCCGATAGCTTGAACACCGGGGAGCTGTTTTTT,CASSPDSLNTGELFF
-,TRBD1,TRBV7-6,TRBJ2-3,TGTGCCAGCAGCTTCGGGACAGGCGCTACAGATACGCAGTATTTT,CASSFGTGATDTQYF
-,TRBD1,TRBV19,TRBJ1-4,TGTGCCAGTAGTACCCCACCGCGGACAGGCTTGGGGGAAAAACTGTTTTTT,CASSTPPRTGLGEKLFF
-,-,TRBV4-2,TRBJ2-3,TGTGCCAGCAGCTCAGGGGAGGGGCCGACCACAGATACGCAGTATTTT,CASSSGEGPTTDTQYF
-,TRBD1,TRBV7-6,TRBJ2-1,TGTGCCAGCAGCCCGCGACAGGGCCGCTCCTACAATGAGCAGTTCTTC,CASSPRQGRSYNEQFF
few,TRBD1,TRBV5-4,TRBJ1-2,TGTGCCAGCAGCCCGACAGGGACCTATGGCTACACCTTC,CASSPTGTYGYTF